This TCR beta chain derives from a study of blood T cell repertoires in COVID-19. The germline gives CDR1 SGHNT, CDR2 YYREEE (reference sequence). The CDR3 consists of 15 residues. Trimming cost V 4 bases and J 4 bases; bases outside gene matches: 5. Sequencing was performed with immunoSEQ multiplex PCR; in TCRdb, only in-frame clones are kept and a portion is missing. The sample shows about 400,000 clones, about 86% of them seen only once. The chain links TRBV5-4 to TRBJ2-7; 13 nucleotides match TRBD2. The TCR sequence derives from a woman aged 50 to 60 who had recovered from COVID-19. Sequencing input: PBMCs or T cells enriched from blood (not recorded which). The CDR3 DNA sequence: TGTGCCAGCAGCGGAGGGACTAGCGGGGTATACGAGCAGTACTTC. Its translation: CASSGGTSGVYEQYF.